The clone carrying this T cell receptor beta chain was found once. Germline loops: CDR1 ENHRY, CDR2 SYGVKD. Trimming stripped 3 bases from V and 6 bases from J, with 12 bases between. This CDR3 has 14 residues. The data derive from a study of blood T cell repertoires in COVID-19. Sequencing used immunoSEQ multiplex PCR; TCRdb keeps in-frame clones, though not all of them. The sample holds over 300,000 clones, 85% to 90% seen once. Input material: peripheral blood. The TCR originated in a man between 18 and 29 years old with active or convalescent COVID-19. The V and J genes are TRBV10-3 and TRBJ2-1; no firm D call. CDR3 coding DNA: TGTGCCATCAGTGACAAGGAGCGAGTCAATGAGCAGTTCTTC. Its translation: CAISDKERVNEQFF.